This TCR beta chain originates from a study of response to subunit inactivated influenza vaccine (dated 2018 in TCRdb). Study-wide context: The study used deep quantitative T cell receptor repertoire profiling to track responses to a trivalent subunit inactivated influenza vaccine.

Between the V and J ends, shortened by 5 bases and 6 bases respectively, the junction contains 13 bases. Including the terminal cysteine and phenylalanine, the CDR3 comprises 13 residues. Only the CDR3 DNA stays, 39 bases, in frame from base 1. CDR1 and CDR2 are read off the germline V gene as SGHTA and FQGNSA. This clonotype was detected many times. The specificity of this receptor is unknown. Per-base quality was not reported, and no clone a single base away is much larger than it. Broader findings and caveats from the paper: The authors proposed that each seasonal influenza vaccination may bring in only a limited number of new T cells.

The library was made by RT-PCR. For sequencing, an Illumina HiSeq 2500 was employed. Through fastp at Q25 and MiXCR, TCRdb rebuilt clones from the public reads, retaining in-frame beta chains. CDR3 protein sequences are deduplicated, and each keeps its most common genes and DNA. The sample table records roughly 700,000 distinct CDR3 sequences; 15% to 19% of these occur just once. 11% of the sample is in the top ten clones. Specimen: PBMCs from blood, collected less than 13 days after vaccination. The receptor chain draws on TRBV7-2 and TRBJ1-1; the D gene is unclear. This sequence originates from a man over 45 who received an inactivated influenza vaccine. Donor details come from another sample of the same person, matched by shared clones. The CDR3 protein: CASSLGRVAEAFF. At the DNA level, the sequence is TGTGCCAGCAGCCTGGGGAGGGTCGCTGAAGCTTTCTTT.